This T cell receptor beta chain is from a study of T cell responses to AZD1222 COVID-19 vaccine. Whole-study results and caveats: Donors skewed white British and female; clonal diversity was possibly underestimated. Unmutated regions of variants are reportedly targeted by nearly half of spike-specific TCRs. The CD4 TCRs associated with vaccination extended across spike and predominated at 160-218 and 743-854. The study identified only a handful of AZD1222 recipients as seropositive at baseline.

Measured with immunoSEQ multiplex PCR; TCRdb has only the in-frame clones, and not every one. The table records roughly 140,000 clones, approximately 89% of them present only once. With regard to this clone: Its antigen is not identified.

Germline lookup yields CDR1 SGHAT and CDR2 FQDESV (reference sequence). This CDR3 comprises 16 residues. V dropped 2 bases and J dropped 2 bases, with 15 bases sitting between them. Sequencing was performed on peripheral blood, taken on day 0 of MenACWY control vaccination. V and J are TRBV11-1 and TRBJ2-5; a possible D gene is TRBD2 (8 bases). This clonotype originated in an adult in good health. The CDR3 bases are TGTGCCAGCAGCTTAACTCGGGGGGGACAGCAAGAGACCCAGTACTTC. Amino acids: CASSLTRGGQQETQYF.